This TCR beta chain comes out of a study of CD8+ T cells in alopecia areata. Researchers took lesional scalp punch biopsies and peripheral blood from people who were alopecia areata patients. Overall study results and limits: Against the mouse data, patients shared TCRs less clearly, possibly for HLA reasons. Alopecia totalis/universalis scalp especially showed more expanded CD8+ clones than normal scalp.

Remarks on this clone: Its antigen remains unknown.

Reverse transcription of extracted RNA yielded cDNA, which provided the sequencing template. Profiled with immunoSEQ multiplex PCR; TCRdb holds only in-frame clones, not every one. The data hold 25,000 or so clones, with 50% to 55% observed a single time. There are 17 residues in the CDR3. Germline V lookup: CDR1 SEHNR, CDR2 FQNEAQ (reference sequence). V was pared by 4 bases and J by 4 bases, with 23 bases between. Sequencing was carried out using NKG2D-high CD8+ T cells sorted from blood. The chain combines TRBV7-9 with TRBJ2-7, with D possibly being TRBD2 (5 bases). The receptor was derived from a human donor with alopecia areata. This CDR3 reads CASSSGGRAPPGYEQYF. The DNA of the CDR3 is TGTGCCAGCAGCTCGGGCGGTCGGGCTCCCCCGGGGTACGAGCAGTACTTC.